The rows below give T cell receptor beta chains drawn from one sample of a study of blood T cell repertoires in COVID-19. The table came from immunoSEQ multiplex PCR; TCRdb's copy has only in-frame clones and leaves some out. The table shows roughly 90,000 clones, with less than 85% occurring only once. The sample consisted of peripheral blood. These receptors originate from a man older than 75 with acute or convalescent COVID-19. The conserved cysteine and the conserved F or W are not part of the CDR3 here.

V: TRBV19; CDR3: ASSPLAGGGNEQF
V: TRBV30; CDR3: AWSTTSGSYNEQF
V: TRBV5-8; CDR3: ASSLSGAGQPQH
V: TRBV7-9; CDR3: ASSFTPGQAGDEQF
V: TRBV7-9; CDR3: ASSPPGLAGIEQY
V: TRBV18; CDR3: ASSPPVRLSSYNEQF
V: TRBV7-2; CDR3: ASSLRGTIAYEQY
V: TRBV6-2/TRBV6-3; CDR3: ASSLIAGSPTGELF
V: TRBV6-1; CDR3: ASSENRGQSPLH
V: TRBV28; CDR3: ASNTGGGNQPQH
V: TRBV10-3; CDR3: AIKAGVLREQY
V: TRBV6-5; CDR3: ASSYLGARSTDTQY
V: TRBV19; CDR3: ASSIEPGQGFIGNQPQH
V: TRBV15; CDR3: ATSSGGTGREPQH
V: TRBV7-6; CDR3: ASSPSVGGSYYGYT
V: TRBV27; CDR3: ASSATGTGNYEQY
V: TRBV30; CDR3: AWSVSWDRGNDQPQH
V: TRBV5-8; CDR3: ASSSPGNIQY
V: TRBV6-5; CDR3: ASSGQGVNGNTIY
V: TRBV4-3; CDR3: ASSQERLARRGELF
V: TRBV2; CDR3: ASSDLRGPRETQY
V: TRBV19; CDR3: ASSGPAESGELAKNIQY
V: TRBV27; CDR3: ASKIPLTDTQY
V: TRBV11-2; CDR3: ASSLSAGELF
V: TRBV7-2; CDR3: ASSLGPGRNSPLH
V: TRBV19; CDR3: ASSIMVALNTEAF
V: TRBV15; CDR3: ATSSRQTRDTQY
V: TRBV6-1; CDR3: ASSEARGNSPLH
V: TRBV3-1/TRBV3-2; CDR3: ASSQSRDQPQH
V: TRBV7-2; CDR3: ASSLQGGGGYT
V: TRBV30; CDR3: AWSRVQSNQPQH
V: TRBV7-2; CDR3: ASRSGGSGNTIY
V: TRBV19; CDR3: ASTSRYGYT
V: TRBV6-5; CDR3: ASRNGVNTGELF
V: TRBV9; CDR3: ASSVGQLNTEAF
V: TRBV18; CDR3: ASSPEQGADTEAF
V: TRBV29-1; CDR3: SVEVGAGVEQY